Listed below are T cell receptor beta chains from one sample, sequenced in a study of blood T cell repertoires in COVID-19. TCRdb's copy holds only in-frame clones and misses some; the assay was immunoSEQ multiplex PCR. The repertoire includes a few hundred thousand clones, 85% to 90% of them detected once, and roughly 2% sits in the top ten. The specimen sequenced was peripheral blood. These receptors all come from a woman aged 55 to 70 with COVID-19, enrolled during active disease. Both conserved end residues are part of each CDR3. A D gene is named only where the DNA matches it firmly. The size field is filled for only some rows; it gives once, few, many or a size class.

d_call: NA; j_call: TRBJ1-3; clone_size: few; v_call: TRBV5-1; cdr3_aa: CASSRGGQSLGNTIYF; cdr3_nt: TGCGCCAGCAGCCGAGGCGGACAGAGCCTGGGAAACACCATATATTTT
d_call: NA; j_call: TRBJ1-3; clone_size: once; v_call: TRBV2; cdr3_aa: CASSKDSGADSGNTIYF; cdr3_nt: TGTGCCAGCAGTAAGGACAGTGGAGCAGACTCTGGAAACACCATATATTTT
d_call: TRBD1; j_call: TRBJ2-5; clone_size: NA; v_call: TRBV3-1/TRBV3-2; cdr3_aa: CASSPGTAQETQYF; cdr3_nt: TGTGCCAGCAGCCCCGGGACAGCCCAAGAGACCCAGTACTTC
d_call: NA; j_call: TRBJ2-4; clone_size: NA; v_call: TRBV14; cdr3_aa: CASSRSENIQYF; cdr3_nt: TGTGCCAGCAGCCGCTCGGAAAACATTCAGTACTTC
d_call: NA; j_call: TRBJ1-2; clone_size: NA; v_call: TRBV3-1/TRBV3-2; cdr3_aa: CASSQRQSGYTF; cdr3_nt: TGTGCCAGCAGCCAGAGACAGTCGGGCTACACCTTC
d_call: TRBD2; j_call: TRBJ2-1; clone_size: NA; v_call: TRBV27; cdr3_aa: CASSPPGLASPPYNEQFF; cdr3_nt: TGTGCCAGCAGTCCCCCGGGACTAGCGTCCCCCCCCTACAATGAGCAGTTCTTC
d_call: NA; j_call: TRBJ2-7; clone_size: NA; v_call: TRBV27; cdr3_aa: CASSFGDRTHEQYF; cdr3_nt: TGTGCCAGCAGTTTTGGAGACAGGACCCACGAGCAGTACTTC
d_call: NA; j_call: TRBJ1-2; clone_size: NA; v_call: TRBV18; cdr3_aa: CASSQAESSYGYTF; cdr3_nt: TGTGCCAGCTCACAAGCCGAATCCTCCTATGGCTACACCTTC
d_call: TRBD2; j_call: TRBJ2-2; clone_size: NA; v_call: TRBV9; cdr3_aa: CASSPRLAGADAGELFF; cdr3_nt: TGTGCCAGCAGCCCCCGACTAGCGGGGGCGGATGCCGGGGAGCTGTTTTTT
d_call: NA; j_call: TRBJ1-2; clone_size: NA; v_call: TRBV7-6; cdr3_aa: CASSLVSSYTF; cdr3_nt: TGTGCCAGCAGCTTAGTTTCGTCCTACACCTTC
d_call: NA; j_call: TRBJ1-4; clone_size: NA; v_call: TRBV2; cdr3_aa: CASRDTGATNEKLFF; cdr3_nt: TGTGCCAGCAGGGACACAGGTGCAACTAATGAAAAACTGTTTTTT
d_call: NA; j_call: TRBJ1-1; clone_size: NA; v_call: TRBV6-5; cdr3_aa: CASSLREVNTEAFF; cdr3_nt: TGTGCCAGCAGTCTCAGGGAAGTGAACACTGAAGCTTTCTTT
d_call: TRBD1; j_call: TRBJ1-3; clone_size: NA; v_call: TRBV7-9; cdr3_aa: CASSLGTGLSTTIYF; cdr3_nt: TGTGCCAGCAGCTTAGGGACAGGACTATCAACGACCATATATTTT
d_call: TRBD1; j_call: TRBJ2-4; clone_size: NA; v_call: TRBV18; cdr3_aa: CASSPRTGLAKNIQYF; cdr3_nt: TGTGCCAGCTCACCCCGGACAGGACTAGCCAAAAACATTCAGTACTTC
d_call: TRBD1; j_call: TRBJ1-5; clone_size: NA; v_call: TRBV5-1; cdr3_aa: CASTGQGARVKLQHF; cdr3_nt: TGCGCCAGCACCGGACAGGGGGCGCGGGTTAAGCTCCAGCATTTT
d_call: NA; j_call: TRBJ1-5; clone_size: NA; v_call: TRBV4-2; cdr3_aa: CASSQEGSSLGQPQHF; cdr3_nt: TGTGCCAGCAGCCAAGAGGGCTCAAGCCTGGGCCAGCCCCAGCATTTT
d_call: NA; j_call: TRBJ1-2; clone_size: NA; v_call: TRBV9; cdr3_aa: CASRAGSTNYGYTF; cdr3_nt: TGTGCCAGCAGAGCAGGGTCAACAAACTATGGCTACACCTTC